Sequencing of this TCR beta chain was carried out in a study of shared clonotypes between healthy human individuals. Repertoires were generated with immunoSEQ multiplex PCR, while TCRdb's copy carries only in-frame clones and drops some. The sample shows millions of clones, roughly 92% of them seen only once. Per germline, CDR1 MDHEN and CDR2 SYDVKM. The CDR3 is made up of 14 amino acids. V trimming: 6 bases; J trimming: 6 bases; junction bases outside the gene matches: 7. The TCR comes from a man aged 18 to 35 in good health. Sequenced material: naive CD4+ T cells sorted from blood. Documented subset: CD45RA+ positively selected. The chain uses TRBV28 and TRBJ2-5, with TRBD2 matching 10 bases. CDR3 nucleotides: TGTGCCAGCAGGGCCGGGACTAGCGTGAAGACCCAGTACTTC. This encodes CASRAGTSVKTQYF.